This T cell receptor (beta chain) emerged from a study of vaccination and CD4 T cells after COVID-19. The treatment: roughly ten-day PBMC culture with coronavirus spike peptide pools or control peptides (ViraFEST assay). J was trimmed by 2 bases and V by 8 bases; bases with no gene match: 9. The CDR3 is 15 residues long. Germline V gene data show CDR1 as LNHDA and CDR2 as SQIVND (reference sequence). Sequenced with the Oncomine TCR Beta short-read assay was DNA taken from cultured CD4+ T cells. Someone extracted genomic DNA from cultured CD4+ T cells. A single record per CDR3 protein comes from TCRdb applying MiXCR to the PCR reads. This table has 16,000 or so distinct CDR3 sequences, approximately 53% appearing once. A remark on this clonotype: Antigen specificity is unknown.

The chain employs TRBV19 and TRBJ2-7, with 10 bases identical to TRBD1. The receptor was derived from a human donor who had recovered from COVID-19. The starting material was CD4+ T cells from blood, cultured in vitro, obtained before SARS-CoV-2 vaccination. The CDR3 DNA is TGTGCCAGTCAGACCCAGGACAGGGGGACCTACGAGCAGTACTTC. It specifies CASQTQDRGTYEQYF.